This TCR beta chain was retrieved from a study of T-cell memory formation after mild COVID-19. Concerning this clonotype itself: Its target is not known.

Each CDR3 protein is one row after TCRdb ran MiXCR on the 5' RACE reads. In the table there are 550,000 to 650,000 distinct CDR3 sequences, 15% to 20% of which are singletons. The study, taken as a whole, reports: CD4+ clones that contracted lay mainly in CM and EM; CD8+ ones lay in EMRA.

From germline, CDR1 is SGDLS and CDR2 YYNGEE. V lost 5 bases to trimming and J lost 7 bases, with 21 bases between them. The CDR3 is 16 amino acids. The gene calls are TRBV9 and TRBJ1-4, with D possibly matching TRBD1 (5 bases). Sequencing used PBMCs or a T cell subset sorted from them (not recorded which). This receptor was taken from an adult woman who had mild COVID-19 (a few samples of this study predate the infection). Cell type and time point are not known. The CDR3 sequence is CASSEGGGTRSEKLFF. The CDR3 nucleotides read TGTGCCAGCAGTGAAGGCGGGGGAACGAGGAGTGAAAAACTGTTTTTT. The variable domain in full, completed from reference TRBV9 and TRBJ1-4, reads DSGVTQTPKHLITATGQRVTLRCSPRSGDLSVYWYQQSLDQGLQFLIQYYNGEERAKGNILERFSAQQFPDLHSELNLSSLELGDSALYFCASSEGGGTRSEKLFFGSGTQLSVL.